Reported below is one TCR beta chain. These data originate in a study of CD8 T cells in ankylosing spondylitis. With 0 bases removed from V and 0 bases from J, the gap between germline ends came to 7 bases. Per germline, CDR1 SGHRS and CDR2 YFSETQ. The CDR3 extends over 15 amino acids. TCRdb ran MiXCR on the 5' RACE reads and lists one entry per CDR3 protein. The sample includes roughly 280,000 distinct CDR3 sequences, 20% of them seen just once. The J gene is TRBJ2-1, the V gene TRBV5-1; D unresolved. This receptor was taken from a male donor with ankylosing spondylitis or in good health (not recorded which). Sequencing input: blood, either unsorted or a sorted T cell fraction (not recorded which). The CDR3 loop is CASSLDGYSYNEQFF. DNA of the CDR3: TGCGCCAGCAGCTTGGACGGGTACTCCTACAATGAGCAGTTCTTC.